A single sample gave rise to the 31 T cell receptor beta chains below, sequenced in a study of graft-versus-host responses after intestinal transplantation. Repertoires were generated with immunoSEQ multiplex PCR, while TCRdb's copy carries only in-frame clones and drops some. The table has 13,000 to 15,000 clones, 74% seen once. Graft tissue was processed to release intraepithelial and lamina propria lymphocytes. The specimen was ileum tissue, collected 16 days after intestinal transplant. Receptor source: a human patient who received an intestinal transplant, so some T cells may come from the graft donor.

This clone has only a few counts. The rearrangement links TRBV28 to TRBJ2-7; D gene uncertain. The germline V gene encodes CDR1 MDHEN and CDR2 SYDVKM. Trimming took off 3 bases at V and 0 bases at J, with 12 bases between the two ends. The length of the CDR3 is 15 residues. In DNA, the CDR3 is TGTGCCAGCAGTTTGGGCACCGGTGGCTCCTACGAGCAGTACTTC. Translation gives CASSLGTGGSYEQYF. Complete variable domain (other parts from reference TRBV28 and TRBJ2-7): DVKVTQSSRYLVKRTGEKVFLECVQDMDHENMFWYRQDPGLGLRLIYFSYDVKMKEKGDIPEGYSVSREKKERFSLILESASTNQTSMYLCASSLGTGGSYEQYFGPGTRLTVT.

The CDR3 loop is CSVVGLAGRGLSPHEQFF. Written as DNA, the CDR3 is TGCAGCGTTGTAGGTCTAGCGGGGCGCGGTTTATCTCCCCATGAGCAGTTCTTC. The chain joins TRBV29-1 to TRBJ2-1; 9 bases align to TRBD2. Germline V gives CDR1 SQVTM, CDR2 ANQGSEA. The V gene end was trimmed by 4 bases and the J gene end by 8 bases; junction bases not matched to a gene: 21. The CDR3 totals 18 residues.

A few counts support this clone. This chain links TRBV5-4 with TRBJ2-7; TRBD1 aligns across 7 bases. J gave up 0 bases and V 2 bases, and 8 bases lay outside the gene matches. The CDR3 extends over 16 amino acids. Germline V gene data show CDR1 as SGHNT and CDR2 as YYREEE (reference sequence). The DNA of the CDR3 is TGTGCCAGCAGCTTTGGGCAAGGGGGCAGCTCCTACGAGCAGTACTTC. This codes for CASSFGQGGSSYEQYF.

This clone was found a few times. The CDR3 coding sequence is TGCGCCAGCAGCCATAGCGGGGTCAGGAATGAGCAGTTCTTC. Protein product: CASSHSGVRNEQFF. V is TRBV4-1 and J is TRBJ2-1; 8 bases fit TRBD2. The J segment lost 7 bases and the V segment lost 3 bases, leaving 5 bases of the junction unmatched. CDR1 and CDR2 (germline): MGHRA, YSYEKL. The CDR3 contains 14 residues.

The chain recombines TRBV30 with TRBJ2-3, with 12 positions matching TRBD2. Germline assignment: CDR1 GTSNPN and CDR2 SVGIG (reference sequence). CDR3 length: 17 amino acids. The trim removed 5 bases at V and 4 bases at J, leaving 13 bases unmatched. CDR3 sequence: CAWGRLAGELMADTQYF. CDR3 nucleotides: TGTGCCTGGGGAAGACTAGCGGGAGAGTTGATGGCAGATACGCAGTATTTT.

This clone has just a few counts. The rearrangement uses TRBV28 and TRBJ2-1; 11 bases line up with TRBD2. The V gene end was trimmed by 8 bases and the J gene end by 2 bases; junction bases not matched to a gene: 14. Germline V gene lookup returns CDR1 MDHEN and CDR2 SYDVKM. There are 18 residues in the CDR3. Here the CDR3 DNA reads TGTGCCAGCCCACCGAGGCTAGCGGGAGGAAGCCCCTACAATGAGCAGTTCTTC. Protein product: CASPPRLAGGSPYNEQFF.

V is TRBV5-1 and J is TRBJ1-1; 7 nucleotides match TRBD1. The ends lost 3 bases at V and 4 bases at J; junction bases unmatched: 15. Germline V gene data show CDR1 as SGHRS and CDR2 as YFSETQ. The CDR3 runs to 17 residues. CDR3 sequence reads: CASSSRPKTGPGTEAFF. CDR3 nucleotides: TGCGCCAGCAGCTCGCGACCGAAGACAGGGCCGGGCACTGAAGCTTTCTTT. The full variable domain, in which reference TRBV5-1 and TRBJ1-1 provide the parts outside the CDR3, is KAGVTQTPRYLIKTRGQQVTLSCSPISGHRSVSWYQQTPGQGLQFLFEYFSETQRNKGNFPGRFSGRQFSNSRSEMNVSTLELGDSALYLCASSSRPKTGPGTEAFFGQGTRLTVV.

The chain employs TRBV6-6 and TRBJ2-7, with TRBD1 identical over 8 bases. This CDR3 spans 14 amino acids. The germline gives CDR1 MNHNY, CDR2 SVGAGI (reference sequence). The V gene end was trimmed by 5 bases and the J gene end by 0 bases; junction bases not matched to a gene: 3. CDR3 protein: CASSRQGSSYEQYF. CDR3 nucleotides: TGTGCCAGCAGTCGACAGGGGAGCTCCTACGAGCAGTACTTC.

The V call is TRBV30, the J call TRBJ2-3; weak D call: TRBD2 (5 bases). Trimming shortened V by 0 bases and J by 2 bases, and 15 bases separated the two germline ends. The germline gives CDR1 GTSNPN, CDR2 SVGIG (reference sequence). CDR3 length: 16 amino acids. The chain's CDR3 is CAWSVKQLVLTDTQYF. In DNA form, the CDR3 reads TGTGCCTGGAGTGTAAAACAACTAGTGCTCACAGATACGCAGTATTTT.

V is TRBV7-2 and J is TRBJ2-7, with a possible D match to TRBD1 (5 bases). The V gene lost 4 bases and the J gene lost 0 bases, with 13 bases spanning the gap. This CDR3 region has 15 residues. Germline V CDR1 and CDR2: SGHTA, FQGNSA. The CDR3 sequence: CASSSYQGTSYEQYF. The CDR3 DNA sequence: TGTGCCAGCAGCTCCTACCAGGGAACCTCCTACGAGCAGTACTTC.

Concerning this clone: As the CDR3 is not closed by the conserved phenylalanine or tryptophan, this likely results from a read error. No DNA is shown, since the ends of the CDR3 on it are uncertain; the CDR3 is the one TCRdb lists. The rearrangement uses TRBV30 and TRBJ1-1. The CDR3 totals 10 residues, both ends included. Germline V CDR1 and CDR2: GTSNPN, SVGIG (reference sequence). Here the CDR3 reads CAWTRLQSGV.

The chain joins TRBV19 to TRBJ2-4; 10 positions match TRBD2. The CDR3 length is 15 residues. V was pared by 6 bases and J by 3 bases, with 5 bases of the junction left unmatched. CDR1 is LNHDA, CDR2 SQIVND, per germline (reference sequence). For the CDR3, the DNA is TGTGCCAGTAGGCGAGCGGGAGGGATCAAAAACATTCAGTACTTC. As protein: CASRRAGGIKNIQYF.

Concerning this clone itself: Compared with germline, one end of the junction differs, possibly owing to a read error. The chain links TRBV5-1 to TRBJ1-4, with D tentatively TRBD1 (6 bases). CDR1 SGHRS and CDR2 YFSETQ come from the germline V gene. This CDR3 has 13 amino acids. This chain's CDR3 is CASRGHDTEKPFF. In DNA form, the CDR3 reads TGCGCCAGCAGGGGACATGATACTGAAAAACCGTTTTTT. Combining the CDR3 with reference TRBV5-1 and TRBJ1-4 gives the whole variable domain KAGVTQTPRYLIKTRGQQVTLSCSPISGHRSVSWYQQTPGQGLQFLFEYFSETQRNKGNFPGRFSGRQFSNSRSEMNVSTLELGDSALYLCASRGHDTEKPFFGSGTQLSVL.

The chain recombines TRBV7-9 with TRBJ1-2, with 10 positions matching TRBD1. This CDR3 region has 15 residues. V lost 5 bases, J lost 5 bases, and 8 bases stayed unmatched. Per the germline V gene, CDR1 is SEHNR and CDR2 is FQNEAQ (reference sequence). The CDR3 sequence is CASSTYGQGEYGYTF. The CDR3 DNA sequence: TGTGCCAGCAGCACTTATGGACAGGGGGAGTATGGCTACACCTTC.

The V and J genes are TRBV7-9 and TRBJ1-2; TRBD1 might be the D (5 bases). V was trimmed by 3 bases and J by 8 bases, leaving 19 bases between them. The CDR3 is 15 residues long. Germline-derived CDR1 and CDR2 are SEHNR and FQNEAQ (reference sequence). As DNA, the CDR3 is TGTGCCAGCAGCTTTCCCGGGGGTAAATATGAGGGCTACACCTTC. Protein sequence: CASSFPGGKYEGYTF.

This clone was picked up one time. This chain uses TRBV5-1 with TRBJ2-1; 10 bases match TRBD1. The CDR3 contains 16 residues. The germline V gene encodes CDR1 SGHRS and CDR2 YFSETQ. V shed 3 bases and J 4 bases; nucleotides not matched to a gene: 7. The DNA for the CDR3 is TGCGCCAGCAGCTCGGGACAGGGGAGTCCTTACAATGAGCAGTTCTTC. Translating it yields CASSSGQGSPYNEQFF. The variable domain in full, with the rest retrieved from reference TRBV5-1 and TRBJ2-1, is KAGVTQTPRYLIKTRGQQVTLSCSPISGHRSVSWYQQTPGQGLQFLFEYFSETQRNKGNFPGRFSGRQFSNSRSEMNVSTLELGDSALYLCASSSGQGSPYNEQFFGPGTRLTVL.

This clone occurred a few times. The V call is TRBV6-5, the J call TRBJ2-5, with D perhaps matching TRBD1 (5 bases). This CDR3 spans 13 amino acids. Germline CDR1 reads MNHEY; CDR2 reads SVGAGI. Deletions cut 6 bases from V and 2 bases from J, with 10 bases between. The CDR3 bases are TGTGCCAGCAGGCGACAGATTCAAGAGACCCAGTACTTC. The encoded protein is CASRRQIQETQYF.

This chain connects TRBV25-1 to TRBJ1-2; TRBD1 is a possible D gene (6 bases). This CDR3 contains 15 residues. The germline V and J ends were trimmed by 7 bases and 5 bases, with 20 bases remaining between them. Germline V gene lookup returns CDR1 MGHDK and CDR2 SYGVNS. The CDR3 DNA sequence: TGTGCCAGCACGTCTCGTGGACAGAGGGGATATGGCTACACCTTC. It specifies CASTSRGQRGYGYTF.

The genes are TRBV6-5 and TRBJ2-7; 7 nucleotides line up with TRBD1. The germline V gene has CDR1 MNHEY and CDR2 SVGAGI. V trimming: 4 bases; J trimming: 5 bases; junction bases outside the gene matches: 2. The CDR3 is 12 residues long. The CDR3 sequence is CASSSTGNEQYF. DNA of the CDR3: TGTGCCAGCAGTTCGACAGGGAACGAGCAGTACTTC.

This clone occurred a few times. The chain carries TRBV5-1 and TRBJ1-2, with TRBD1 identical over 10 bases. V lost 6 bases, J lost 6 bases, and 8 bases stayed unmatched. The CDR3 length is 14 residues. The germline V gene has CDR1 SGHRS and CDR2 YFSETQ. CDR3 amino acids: CASTSTGGVDGYTF. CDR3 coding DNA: TGCGCCAGCACTTCGACAGGGGGCGTCGATGGCTACACCTTC.

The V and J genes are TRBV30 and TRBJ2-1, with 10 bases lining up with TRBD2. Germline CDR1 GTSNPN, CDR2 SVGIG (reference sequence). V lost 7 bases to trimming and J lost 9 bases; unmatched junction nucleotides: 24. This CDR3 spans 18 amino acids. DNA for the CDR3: TGTGCCTACCAGGACAGGGAGAGCGGGAGGGTCGAGCTTGGTGAGCAGTTCTTC. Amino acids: CAYQDRESGRVELGEQFF.

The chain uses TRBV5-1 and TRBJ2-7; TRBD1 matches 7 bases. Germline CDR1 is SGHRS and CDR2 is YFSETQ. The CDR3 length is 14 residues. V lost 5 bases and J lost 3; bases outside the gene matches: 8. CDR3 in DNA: TGCGCCAGCAGACCCGGACAGGCGTTCTACGAGCAGTACTTC. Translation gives CASRPGQAFYEQYF.

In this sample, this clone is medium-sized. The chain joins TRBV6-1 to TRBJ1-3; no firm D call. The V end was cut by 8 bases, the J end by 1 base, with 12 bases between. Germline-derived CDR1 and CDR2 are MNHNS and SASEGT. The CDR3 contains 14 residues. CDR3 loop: CASCEMLSGNTIYF. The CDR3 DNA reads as TGTGCCAGCTGCGAGATGCTTTCTGGAAACACCATATATTTT.

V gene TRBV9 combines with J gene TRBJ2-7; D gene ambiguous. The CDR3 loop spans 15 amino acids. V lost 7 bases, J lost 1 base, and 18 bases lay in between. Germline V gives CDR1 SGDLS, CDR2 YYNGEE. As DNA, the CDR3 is TGTGCCAGCTCGCCTTTCGACTCGAGGTCCTACGAGCAGTACTTC. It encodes CASSPFDSRSYEQYF.

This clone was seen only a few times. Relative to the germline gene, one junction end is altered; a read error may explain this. The CDR3 sequence is CASSPYLGTGGRTVF. CDR3 DNA sequence: TGCGCCAGCAGCCCATACCTAGGGACAGGGGGCAGAACTGTTTTT. V usage is TRBV5-1 and J usage is TRBJ1-4, with TRBD1 matching 12 bases. In germline, CDR1 is SGHRS, CDR2 YFSETQ. This CDR3 spans 15 amino acids.

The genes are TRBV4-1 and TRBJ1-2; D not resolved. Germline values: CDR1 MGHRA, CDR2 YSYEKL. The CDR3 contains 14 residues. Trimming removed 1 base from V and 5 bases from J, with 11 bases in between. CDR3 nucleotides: TGCGCCAGCAGCCAAGGAGGAGGACTTTATGGCTACACCTTC. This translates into CASSQGGGLYGYTF.

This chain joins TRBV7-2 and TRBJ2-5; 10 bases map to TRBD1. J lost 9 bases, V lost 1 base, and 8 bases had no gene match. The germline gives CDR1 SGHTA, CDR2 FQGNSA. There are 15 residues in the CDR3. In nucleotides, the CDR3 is TGTGCCAGCAGCTTAGAGGGACAGGGGCCCGAGGCCCAGTACTTC. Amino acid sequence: CASSLEGQGPEAQYF. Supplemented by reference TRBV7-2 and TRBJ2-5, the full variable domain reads GAGVSQSPSNKVTEKGKDVELRCDPISGHTALYWYRQSLGQGLEFLIYFQGNSAPDKSGLPSDRFSAERTGGSVSTLTIQRTQQEDSAVYLCASSLEGQGPEAQYFGPGTRLLVL.

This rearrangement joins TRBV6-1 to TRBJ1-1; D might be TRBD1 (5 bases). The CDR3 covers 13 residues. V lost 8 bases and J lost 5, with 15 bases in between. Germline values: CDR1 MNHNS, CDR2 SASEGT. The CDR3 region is CASLVGPRTEAFF. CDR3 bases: TGTGCCAGCTTGGTGGGGCCAAGGACTGAAGCTTTCTTT.

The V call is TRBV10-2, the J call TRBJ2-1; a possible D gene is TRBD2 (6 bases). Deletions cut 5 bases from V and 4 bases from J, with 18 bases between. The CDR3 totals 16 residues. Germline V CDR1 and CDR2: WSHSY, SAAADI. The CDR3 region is CASSPSSGGVYNEQFF. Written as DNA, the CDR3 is TGCGCCAGCAGTCCTTCCTCAGGCGGGGTTTACAATGAGCAGTTCTTC.

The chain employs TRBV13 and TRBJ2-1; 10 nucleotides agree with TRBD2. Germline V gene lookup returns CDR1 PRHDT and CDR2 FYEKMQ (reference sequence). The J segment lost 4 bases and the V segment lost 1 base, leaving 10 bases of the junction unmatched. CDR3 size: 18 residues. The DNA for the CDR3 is TGTGCCAGCAGCTTAGCATTGTCGCTAGCGGGGGTGTACAATGAGCAGTTCTTC. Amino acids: CASSLALSLAGVYNEQFF.

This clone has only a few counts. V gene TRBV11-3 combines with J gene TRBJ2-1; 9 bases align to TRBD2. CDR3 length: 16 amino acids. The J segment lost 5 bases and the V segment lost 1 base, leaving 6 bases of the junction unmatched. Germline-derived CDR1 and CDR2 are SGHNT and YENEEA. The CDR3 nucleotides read TGTGCCAGCAGCTTAGTGGGTAGCGGGAGCCACAATGAGCAGTTCTTC. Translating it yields CASSLVGSGSHNEQFF.